This T cell receptor (beta chain) was captured in a study of blood T cell repertoires in COVID-19. V lost 2 bases to trimming and J lost 14 bases, with 17 bases between them. This CDR3 is built from 14 residues. The V gene's germline CDR1 is SGHNT and CDR2 YYREEE (reference sequence). Assay used: immunoSEQ multiplex PCR; TCRdb lists only in-frame clones, some missing. The table lists tens of thousands of clones, roughly 80% of them singletons, with approximately 51% in the top ten. The chain couples TRBV5-4 to TRBJ1-6; D perhaps matches TRBD1 (5 bases). The sequence came from a human donor in a cohort sampled during active COVID-19. Sequencing used peripheral blood. The CDR3 spells CASSFKGHRGSLHF. The CDR3 DNA sequence: TGTGCCAGCAGCTTCAAAGGACACCGAGGATCCCTCCACTTT.